The 23 T cell receptor beta chains presented below share a single source sample, sequenced in a study of T cells in Graves' hyperthyroidism and ophthalmopathy. Amplified regions were TCR beta CDR3 sequences from RNA transcripts. The HTBI primer set was used in a first-round RT-PCR of the TCR CDR3. A single record per CDR3 protein comes from TCRdb applying MiXCR to the multiplex PCR reads. The data show approximately 420,000 distinct CDR3 sequences, with roughly an eighth seen just once and more than 4.5% held by the top ten. The sample comprised blood. Receptors originate from a woman aged 18 to 35 with Graves' hyperthyroidism.

Ten or more counts support this clonotype. The chain couples TRBV7-3 to TRBJ1-5, with D hard to call. The CDR3 has 15 residues. CDR1 and CDR2 (germline): SGHTA, FQGTGA. V was pared by 4 bases and J by 7 bases, with 17 bases between. CDR3 region: CASSSTGSKGQPQHF. DNA of the CDR3: TGTGCCAGCAGCTCTACGGGAAGCAAGGGACAGCCCCAGCATTTT.

The rearrangement uses TRBV30 and TRBJ1-3, with a weak D call TRBD1 (5 bases). The V end was cut by 0 bases, the J end by 2 bases, with 11 bases between. Germline-derived CDR1 and CDR2 are GTSNPN and SVGIG (reference sequence). This CDR3 is 15 amino acids long. Written as DNA, the CDR3 is TGTGCCTGGAGTGTTAAGGGGCTGACTGGAAACACCATATATTTT. It specifies CAWSVKGLTGNTIYF.

The table lists this clonotype with many counts. The chain recombines TRBV28 with TRBJ2-7, with 9 bases fitting TRBD1. This CDR3 spans 13 amino acids. V was pared by 8 bases and J by 2 bases, with 4 bases of the junction left unmatched. Germline V gene sequence: CDR1 MDHEN, CDR2 SYDVKM. The CDR3 loop is CASGTGYPYEQYF. CDR3 in DNA: TGTGCCAGCGGGACAGGGTACCCCTACGAGCAGTACTTC.

This clonotype has a count of ten or more. V gene TRBV7-3 combines with J gene TRBJ2-7, with TRBD2 as a possible D gene (6 bases). CDR3 length equals 15 residues. The germline V gene has CDR1 SGHTA and CDR2 FQGTGA. V was shortened by 2 bases and J by 2 bases, with 13 bases between the two germline ends. The DNA for the CDR3 is TGTGCCAGCAGCTTAGACGGGAGAGAAACCTACGAGCAGTACTTC. Translating it yields CASSLDGRETYEQYF.

This clonotype occurred many times. The chain uses TRBV27 and TRBJ1-4; 8 bases line up with TRBD1. The CDR3 runs 15 residues. Germline V gene sequence: CDR1 MNHEY, CDR2 SMNVEV (reference sequence). Trimming cost V 5 bases and J 5 bases; bases outside gene matches: 7. CDR3 nucleotides: TGTGCCAGCAGTCAAGTCCGGGACAGGAATGAAAAACTGTTTTTT. Protein sequence: CASSQVRDRNEKLFF.

The chain employs TRBV19 and TRBJ1-1, with D unresolved. This CDR3 has 12 residues. Germline CDR1 reads LNHDA; CDR2 reads SQIVND (reference sequence). The V end was cut by 4 bases, the J end by 12 bases, with 15 bases between. The CDR3 loop is CASSTPGMESFF. The CDR3 nucleotides are TGTGCCAGTAGTACCCCCGGGATGGAATCTTTCTTT.

V usage is TRBV7-9 and J usage is TRBJ2-2, with a weak D call TRBD2 (6 bases). This CDR3 is built from 14 residues. From germline, CDR1 is SEHNR and CDR2 FQNEAQ (reference sequence). V shed 7 bases and J shed 7 bases, with 16 bases lying between them. The CDR3 DNA follows: TGTGCCAGCACCTACGAGGAGGGAATCGGGGAGCTGTTTTTT. It is translated as CASTYEEGIGELFF.

This clonotype was recorded at least ten times. The gene calls are TRBV7-3 and TRBJ2-2, with a possible D match to TRBD1 (6 bases). The CDR3 loop spans 13 amino acids. Per germline, CDR1 SGHTA and CDR2 FQGTGA. Trimming removed 6 bases at V and 6 bases at J, with 11 bases between. The CDR3: CASSHREAGELFF. The CDR3 nucleotides read TGTGCCAGCAGTCACAGGGAAGCCGGGGAGCTGTTTTTT.

The genes are TRBV20-1 and TRBJ1-1; the D gene is possibly TRBD1 (5 bases). The germline V gene encodes CDR1 DFQATT and CDR2 SNEGSKA (reference sequence). V was clipped by 3 bases and J by 0 bases, with 17 bases between them. This CDR3 region has 16 residues. CDR3 loop: CSASGALSNMNTEAFF. The CDR3 DNA is TGCAGTGCTAGTGGGGCCCTTAGTAATATGAACACTGAAGCTTTCTTT.

This clonotype was detected many times. V and J are TRBV28 and TRBJ2-3; possible D gene TRBD2, 6 bases. The CDR3 is 15 residues long. The V gene's germline CDR1 is MDHEN and CDR2 SYDVKM. V shed 5 bases and J shed 2 bases, with 14 bases lying between them. CDR3 loop: CASSPMRGDTDTQYF. As DNA, the CDR3 is TGTGCCAGCAGTCCCATGCGGGGAGACACAGATACGCAGTATTTT.

This clonotype was detected many times. The chain joins TRBV11-1 to TRBJ2-7; TRBD2 agrees at 12 bases. The CDR3 has 15 amino acids. Per germline, CDR1 SGHAT and CDR2 FQDESV (reference sequence). Trimming cost V 5 bases and J 2 bases; bases outside gene matches: 4. The CDR3: CASSIGLAGTYEQYF. CDR3 coding DNA: TGTGCCAGCAGCATCGGACTAGCGGGGACCTACGAGCAGTACTTC.

This chain links TRBV7-3 with TRBJ1-1; D unclear. V was clipped by 1 base and J by 1 base, with 10 bases between them. The CDR3 runs to 15 residues. CDR1 is SGHTA, CDR2 FQGTGA, per germline. CDR3 loop: CASSLIGGWNTEAFF. The CDR3 coding sequence is TGTGCCAGCAGCTTAATTGGCGGTTGGAACACTGAAGCTTTCTTT.

This clonotype was recorded at least ten times. The rearrangement uses TRBV28 and TRBJ1-4, with 10 bases matching TRBD1. Germline V gives CDR1 MDHEN, CDR2 SYDVKM. J lost 6 bases, V lost 6 bases, and 1 base had no gene match. This CDR3 has 13 residues. The CDR3 DNA reads as TGTGCCAGCAGGGGGACAGGGGATGAAAAACTGTTTTTT. This codes for CASRGTGDEKLFF.

The chain uses TRBV19 and TRBJ2-2; D uncertain. V lost 8 bases, J lost 1 base, and 11 bases lay in between. The CDR3 has 14 amino acids. Germline lookup yields CDR1 LNHDA and CDR2 SQIVND (reference sequence). CDR3 in amino acids: CASRPQRNTGELFF. The CDR3 DNA follows: TGTGCCAGTCGCCCTCAGAGGAACACCGGGGAGCTGTTTTTT. Filled out from reference TRBV19 and TRBJ2-2, the complete variable domain reads DGGITQSPKYLFRKEGQNVTLSCEQNLNHDAMYWYRQDPGQGLRLIYYSQIVNDFQKGDIAEGYSVSREKKESFPLTVTSAQKNPTAFYLCASRPQRNTGELFFGEGSRLTVL.

The gene calls are TRBV19 and TRBJ1-5; 8 positions match TRBD1. The CDR3 consists of 18 residues. The trim removed 2 bases at V and 6 bases at J, leaving 15 bases unmatched. From germline, CDR1 is LNHDA and CDR2 SQIVND (reference sequence). Here the CDR3 DNA reads TGTGCCAGTAGTATAAGAGGCTCAGGGGGCGGCCCAAGTCAGCCCCAGCATTTT. It is translated as CASSIRGSGGGPSQPQHF.

In this sample, this clonotype turned up many times. The rearrangement uses TRBV27 and TRBJ2-2, with D perhaps TRBD1 (6 bases). Trimming removed 0 bases from V and 7 bases from J, with 9 bases in between. This CDR3 region has 14 residues. Germline V gene data show CDR1 as MNHEY and CDR2 as SMNVEV (reference sequence). As DNA, the CDR3 is TGTGCCAGCAGTTTATCCCTGGACAGCGGGGAGCTGTTTTTT. The encoded protein is CASSLSLDSGELFF.

This clonotype was recorded at least ten times. This rearrangement joins TRBV7-2 to TRBJ2-7; 10 bases are a match to TRBD2. With 5 bases clipped from V and 3 bases from J, the junction kept 7 bases outside the gene matches. The CDR3 spans 15 residues. Per the germline V gene, CDR1 is SGHTA and CDR2 is FQGNSA. The CDR3 nucleotides are TGTGCCAGCAGCCCAACTTTAGCGGGAGGCTACGAGCAGTACTTC. Protein sequence: CASSPTLAGGYEQYF.

This clonotype was counted between two and nine times. The chain couples TRBV3-1 to TRBJ2-7, with 11 bases matching TRBD1. Germline CDR1 and CDR2: LGHDT and YNNKEL (reference sequence). This CDR3 comprises 17 residues. Germline trimming cut 5 bases from V and 4 bases from J; bases unmatched to any gene: 13. For the CDR3, the DNA is TGTGCCAGCAGCGTATTAGAAGGGACAGGGGGTATATACGAGCAGTACTTC. Encoded protein: CASSVLEGTGGIYEQYF.

This clonotype was observed many times. V gene TRBV12-3 or TRBV12-4 combines with J gene TRBJ2-3; D may be TRBD1 (5 bases). CDR3 size: 15 residues. Trimming shortened V by 3 bases and J by 8 bases, and 18 bases separated the two germline ends. CDR3 coding DNA: TGTGCCAGCAGTTTCTGGGGCGTTAGGGGCAGTACGCAGTATTTT. This encodes CASSFWGVRGSTQYF.

This clonotype appeared many times. J is TRBJ1-1 and V is TRBV7-9; D is unresolved. Germline CDR1 and CDR2: SEHNR and FQNEAQ (reference sequence). The CDR3 is 13 amino acids. V lost 5 bases to trimming and J lost 1 base, with 8 bases between them. The CDR3 region has the DNA TGTGCCAGCAGCGGCCAATGGAACACTGAAGCTTTCTTT. Translation gives CASSGQWNTEAFF.

This chain links TRBV9 with TRBJ2-5, with D tentatively TRBD2 (6 bases). The V end lost 1 base, the J end lost 5 bases, and 12 bases lay between the germline ends. The length of the CDR3 is 14 residues. The germline CDR1 and CDR2 sequences are SGDLS and YYNGEE. CDR3 protein: CASSVYGSGETQYF. The CDR3 DNA reads TGTGCCAGCAGCGTATACGGGAGCGGGGAGACCCAGTACTTC.

The V and J genes are TRBV5-5 and TRBJ2-1, with D unclear. Between the trimmed V and J ends, which lost 1 base and 11 bases, there was a span of 16 bases. The CDR3 totals 14 residues. Germline V CDR1 and CDR2: SGHKS, YYEKEE (reference sequence). CDR3: CASSLYTQNPKQFF. The CDR3 region has the DNA TGTGCCAGCAGCTTGTACACGCAAAATCCCAAGCAGTTCTTC.

Note on this clonotype: A much larger clone sits a single nucleotide away, making a read error possible. The chain uses TRBV30 and TRBJ2-7, with 13 bases matching TRBD2. The trim removed 5 bases at V and 8 bases at J, leaving 3 bases unmatched. The CDR3 covers 12 residues. CDR1 and CDR2 from the germline V gene are GTSNPN and SVGIG (reference sequence). CDR3 sequence: CAWVGTSGKQYF. The CDR3 DNA sequence: TGTGCCTGGGTCGGGACTAGCGGGAAGCAGTACTTC.